The source of this TCR beta chain is a study of blood T cells in healthy people across ages. In its sample, this clonotype was seen a few times. Primers used in a second PCR of roughly 7 to 11 cycles were a sample-barcoded 5' primer and a J-beta primer mix. A template-switch adaptor that had 12 random nucleotides put a tag on each cDNA molecule. TCRdb re-analysed the 5' RACE reads in MiXCR, keeping a single row per CDR3 protein. The sample lists about 1.7 million distinct CDR3 sequences; roughly 28% were seen once. The germline gives CDR1 MDHEN, CDR2 SYDVKM. V lost 2 bases to trimming and J lost 3 bases, with 10 bases between them. The CDR3 is made up of 14 amino acids.

The V gene is TRBV28, the J gene TRBJ1-2, with D possibly TRBD1 on 5 matching bases. The TCR sequence derives from a woman in her twenties or thirties in good health. Sequenced: blood. The CDR3 reads CASSLMARDYGYTF. The CDR3 DNA follows: TGTGCCAGCAGTTTAATGGCCAGGGACTATGGCTACACCTTC.